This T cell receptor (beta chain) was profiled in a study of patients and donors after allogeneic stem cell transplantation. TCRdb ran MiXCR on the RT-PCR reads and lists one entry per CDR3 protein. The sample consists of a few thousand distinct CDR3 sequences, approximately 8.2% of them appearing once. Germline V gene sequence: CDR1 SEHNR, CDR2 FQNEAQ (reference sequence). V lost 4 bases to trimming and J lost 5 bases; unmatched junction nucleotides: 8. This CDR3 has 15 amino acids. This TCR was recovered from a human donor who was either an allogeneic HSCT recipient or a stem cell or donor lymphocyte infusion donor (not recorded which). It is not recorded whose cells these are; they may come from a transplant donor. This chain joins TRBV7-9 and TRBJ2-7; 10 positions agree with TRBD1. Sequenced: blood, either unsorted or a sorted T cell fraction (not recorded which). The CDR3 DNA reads TGTGCCAGCAGCTCCAAGACAGGGGGCGAACACGAGCAGTACTTC. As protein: CASSSKTGGEHEQYF.